The 15 T cell receptor beta chains below come from one sample, sequenced in a study of T cell changes during pregnancy in multiple sclerosis. Some clones are missing from TCRdb's copy, which holds only in-frame ones; the method was immunoSEQ multiplex PCR. The table includes tens of thousands of clones, around 93% detected once. The sample consisted of CD8+ T cells from peripheral blood mononuclear cells, taken in the third trimester of pregnancy. The receptors were sampled from a female donor with multiple sclerosis, enrolled in a pregnancy study.

The rearrangement joins TRBV9 to TRBJ2-5, with 13 bases matching TRBD2. Germline V gives CDR1 SGDLS, CDR2 YYNGEE. The CDR3 runs 13 residues. V dropped 9 bases and J dropped 5; count of bases not matched to a gene: 4. The CDR3 protein is CANLTSGRETQYF. CDR3 sequence (DNA): TGTGCCAATCTGACTAGCGGGAGGGAGACCCAGTACTTC. The full variable domain, with the rest looked up from reference TRBV9 and TRBJ2-5, is DSGVTQTPKHLITATGQRVTLRCSPRSGDLSVYWYQQSLDQGLQFLIQYYNGEERAKGNILERFSAQQFPDLHSELNLSSLELGDSALYFCANLTSGRETQYFGPGTRLLVL.

The chain joins TRBV27 to TRBJ1-5; unclear D gene. CDR3 length equals 16 residues. In germline, CDR1 is MNHEY, CDR2 SMNVEV (reference sequence). With 8 bases removed from V and 0 bases from J, the gap between germline ends came to 17 bases. The CDR3 loop reads CASGQPGDYSNQPQHF. CDR3 in DNA: TGTGCCAGCGGTCAACCAGGTGATTATAGCAATCAGCCCCAGCATTTT.

This sequence joins TRBV5-6 and TRBJ2-5; a possible D gene is TRBD1 (7 bases). The CDR3 runs to 18 residues. Germline CDR1 SGHDT, CDR2 YYEEEE. The V and J ends lost 4 bases and 2 bases respectively, with 24 bases between them. CDR3: CASSAPYQGGLGQETQYF. The CDR3 bases are TGTGCCAGCAGCGCCCCTTACCAGGGGGGCTTGGGACAAGAGACCCAGTACTTC.

The chain employs TRBV27 and TRBJ1-1; D gene uncertain. V was shortened by 0 bases and J by 7 bases, with 9 bases between the two germline ends. Germline CDR1 reads MNHEY; CDR2 reads SMNVEV (reference sequence). The CDR3 covers 13 residues. The CDR3 DNA follows: TGTGCCAGCAGTTTATCGAACATAAATGAAGCTTTCTTT. It specifies CASSLSNINEAFF.

The rearrangement links TRBV4-1 to TRBJ1-6, with 8 bases fitting TRBD1. Per the germline V gene, CDR1 is MGHRA and CDR2 is YSYEKL. V shed 1 base and J 11 bases; nucleotides not matched to a gene: 4. CDR3 size: 14 residues. CDR3 sequence (DNA): TGCGCCAGCAGCCAAGGACAGGGGTATCCACCCCTCCACTTT. Amino acids: CASSQGQGYPPLHF.

The V gene is TRBV6-1, the J gene TRBJ1-2; D is uncertain. The CDR3 has 15 amino acids. Trimming removed 3 bases at V and 4 bases at J, with 15 bases between. Germline V gene sequence: CDR1 MNHNS, CDR2 SASEGT. CDR3 region: CASSDPAQLLYGYTF. Here the CDR3 DNA reads TGTGCCAGCAGTGACCCCGCACAGCTTCTCTATGGCTACACCTTC.

The rearrangement joins TRBV5-1 to TRBJ1-2; 12 bases agree with TRBD1. Germline CDR1 and CDR2: SGHRS and YFSETQ. This CDR3 contains 17 residues. After removal of 4 bases from V and 0 bases from J, the junction contained 7 bases not matched to a gene. CDR3 loop: CASSPEGQGAPNYGYTF. The CDR3 DNA follows: TGCGCCAGCAGCCCTGAGGGACAGGGGGCCCCTAACTATGGCTACACCTTC.

The rearrangement links TRBV2 to TRBJ2-5; D not resolved. The CDR3 covers 12 residues. CDR1 and CDR2 from the germline V gene are SNHLY and FYNNEI. The V and J ends lost 7 bases and 5 bases respectively, with 11 bases between them. The DNA for the CDR3 is TGTGCCAGCATAACAGCCCAGGAGACCCAGTACTTC. Translated: CASITAQETQYF. The variable domain in full, completed from reference TRBV2 and TRBJ2-5, reads EPEVTQTPSHQVTQMGQEVILRCVPISNHLYFYWYRQILGQKVEFLVSFYNNEISEKSEIFDDQFSVERPDGSNFTLKIRSTKLEDSAMYFCASITAQETQYFGPGTRLLVL.

V usage is TRBV27 and J usage is TRBJ2-1; weak D call: TRBD2 (5 bases). Germline lookup yields CDR1 MNHEY and CDR2 SMNVEV (reference sequence). The CDR3 sequence is 15 residues long. Trimming shortened V by 3 bases and J by 0 bases, and 9 bases separated the two germline ends. CDR3 sequence (DNA): TGTGCCAGCAGTTTTGACGGGAACTCCTACAATGAGCAGTTCTTC. Amino acids: CASSFDGNSYNEQFF.

The chain has TRBV7-9 and TRBJ2-3, with TRBD1 matching 7 bases. V trimming: 5 bases; J trimming: 6 bases; junction bases outside the gene matches: 5. Germline V gives CDR1 SEHNR, CDR2 FQNEAQ (reference sequence). The CDR3 has 13 residues. The CDR3 coding sequence is TGTGCCAGCAGCGAGCAGGGGGAGGATACGCAGTATTTT. Translation gives CASSEQGEDTQYF.

The rearrangement joins TRBV4-3 to TRBJ2-6, with D maybe TRBD2 (6 bases). V was cut by 1 base and J by 0 bases, with 7 bases left in between. The CDR3 runs 16 residues. Germline loops: CDR1 LGHNA, CDR2 YSLEER. CDR3 DNA: TGCGCCAGCAGCCAAGCCGGGGGCTCTGGGGCCAACGTCCTGACTTTC. It encodes CASSQAGGSGANVLTF.

J is TRBJ2-2 and V is TRBV12-5, with D possibly matching TRBD1 (6 bases). Germline CDR1 LGHNT, CDR2 FRNRAP. Trimming took off 6 bases at V and 3 bases at J, with 11 bases between the two ends. CDR3 size: 14 residues. The CDR3 protein is CASGGGLDTGELFF. In nucleotides, the CDR3 is TGTGCTAGTGGAGGGGGTTTAGACACCGGGGAGCTGTTTTTT.

The gene calls are TRBV2 and TRBJ2-7; maybe TRBD2 (5 bases). V lost 8 bases to trimming and J lost 6 bases, with 14 bases between them. Germline V lookup: CDR1 SNHLY, CDR2 FYNNEI. The CDR3 extends over 12 amino acids. The CDR3 nucleotides are TGTGCCAGCTATTCTGGCCTAGCCGAGCAGTACTTC. Translating gives CASYSGLAEQYF.

The chain uses TRBV7-9 and TRBJ1-5, with a weak D call TRBD1 (5 bases). Germline CDR1 SEHNR, CDR2 FQNEAQ (reference sequence). Trimming pared 1 base from V and 7 bases from J, leaving 17 bases between. This CDR3 is 16 amino acids long. The CDR3 reads CASSLGGLTRHQPQHF. In DNA form, the CDR3 reads TGTGCCAGCAGCTTAGGGGGCCTCACTCGGCACCAGCCCCAGCATTTT.

This clone was detected once. The chain joins TRBV19 to TRBJ1-4; tentatively, D is TRBD1 (5 bases). The CDR3 is 17 amino acids. Trimming took off 6 bases at V and 4 bases at J, with 21 bases between the two ends. The germline CDR1 and CDR2 sequences are LNHDA and SQIVND (reference sequence). The CDR3 loop reads CASSEGASFILNEKLFF. In DNA, the CDR3 is TGTGCCAGTAGCGAAGGGGCCTCCTTCATACTTAATGAAAAACTGTTTTTT.